The clone carrying this T cell receptor (beta chain) was seen at least ten times. Its antigen is still unknown. From the germline J gene comes the end of the CDR3, since the read stops 3 residues before it. The sample belongs to a study of T cell clonality in common variable immunodeficiency. CDR1 is MNHEY, CDR2 SVGEGT, per germline. This CDR3 is 14 amino acids long. Trimming stripped 2 bases from V and 1 base from J, with 9 bases between. Study-wide results and caveats: CVID subjects shared fewer TCRbeta clones than healthy controls did.

Clones were read by immunoSEQ multiplex PCR, and TCRdb kept only the in-frame ones, dropping some. Observed in the sample are roughly 58,000 clones, none of them singletons. This TCR was sampled from a person between 18 and 70 years old in good health. The V gene is TRBV6-2 or TRBV6-3, the J gene TRBJ2-7; D call uncertain. Sequencing was performed on peripheral blood mononuclear cells. Incomplete CDR3 DNA: TGTGCCAGCAGTTACACGCAGGAATCCTACGAG. Its translation is CASSYTQESYE. The full-length CDR3 reads as CASSYTQESYEQYF.